This TCR beta chain is drawn from a study of T cells after yellow fever vaccination. Study conclusions and caveats: A large majority of primary-vaccination clones showed up again after the booster (roughly 95% CD4, 75% to 90% CD8). Clonotypes appearing in both CD4 and CD8 compartments existed, and their share was small.

This CDR3 spans 15 amino acids. Deletions cut 7 bases from V and 2 bases from J, with 15 bases between. Germline V gene sequence: CDR1 MNHNS, CDR2 SASEGT. Generation of TCR cDNA used 5'RACE template switching (which added a universal primer site and UMIs). TCRdb re-analysed the 5' RACE reads in MiXCR, keeping a single row per CDR3 protein. In the table there are 450,000 to 650,000 distinct CDR3 sequences, approximately 13% of which are singletons. Regarding this clonotype: Its antigen is as yet unknown.

This receptor was obtained from a man aged 25-45 years who received the YFV17D yellow fever vaccine. Sequencing was performed on PBMCs, taken on the day of the yellow fever booster vaccination. V and J are TRBV6-1 and TRBJ1-3, with D tentatively TRBD1 (5 bases). CDR3: CASKTQGQAGNTIYF. CDR3 DNA sequence: TGTGCCAGCAAGACGCAAGGACAAGCTGGAAACACCATATATTTT.